This is a list of T cell receptor beta chains from one sample in a study of early T cells in non-severe SARS-CoV-2 infection. TCRdb re-called the 5' RACE reads through MiXCR, storing one row per CDR3 protein. This sample yields approximately 76,000 distinct CDR3 sequences, of which over 12% are seen a single time; approximately 3.3% belongs to the top ten. The sequencing sample was made of whole blood. These receptors were obtained from an adult who was a healthcare worker with PCR-confirmed SARS-CoV-2 infection or an uninfected control (not recorded which). Each CDR3 is given with its conserved first and last residue. Fields, in order: J gene, D gene, V gene, clone size, CDR3 protein, CDR3 DNA. A D gene is named only where the DNA matches it firmly. Clone size is shown for a subset of rows, as once, few, many or a class of expanded clone.

TRBJ1-1	NA	TRBV7-6	many	CASSLNYRETEAFF	TGTGCCAGCAGCTTAAACTACAGGGAGACTGAAGCTTTCTTT
TRBJ2-7	TRBD2	TRBV10-3	few	CAISESTRGARLAYRSYEQYF	TGTGCCATCAGTGAGTCGACGAGGGGAGCCCGACTAGCCTATCGCTCCTACGAGCAGTACTTC
TRBJ2-5	TRBD2	TRBV9	many	CASSLLAGEETQYF	TGTGCCAGCAGCCTCCTAGCGGGGGAAGAGACCCAGTACTTC
TRBJ1-1	NA	TRBV4-1	many	CASSQSAAARWTEAFF	TGCGCCAGCAGCCAATCAGCGGCAGCAAGGTGGACTGAAGCTTTCTTT
TRBJ2-3	NA	TRBV11-3	few	CASSLAGLYTDTQYF	TGTGCCAGCAGCTTAGCGGGTCTCTACACAGATACGCAGTATTTT
TRBJ2-7	NA	TRBV30	NA	CAWSVGLAEYF	TGTGCCTGGAGTGTAGGGTTAGCGGAGTACTTC
TRBJ2-3	NA	TRBV25-1	NA	CASSELASADTQYF	TGTGCCAGCAGTGAACTAGCGTCCGCAGATACGCAGTATTTT
TRBJ2-7	TRBD1	TRBV20-1	many	CSAPRGTGPYEQYF	TGCAGTGCCCCCCGGGGGACAGGGCCCTACGAGCAGTACTTC
TRBJ2-7	TRBD1	TRBV6-4	NA	CASSDPTTGESYEQYF	TGTGCCAGCAGTGATCCCACGACAGGGGAGTCCTACGAGCAGTACTTC
TRBJ2-3	TRBD2	TRBV12-3/TRBV12-4	many	CASSWTSSADTQYF	TGTGCCAGCAGTTGGACTAGCTCGGCAGATACGCAGTATTTT
TRBJ2-3	NA	TRBV7-8	NA	CASSRSMGPDTQYF	TGTGCCAGCAGCCGTTCCATGGGCCCAGATACGCAGTATTTT
TRBJ1-1	NA	TRBV12-3/TRBV12-4	few	CASSFGESTEAFF	TGTGCCAGCAGTTTTGGGGAGAGCACTGAAGCTTTCTTT
TRBJ2-6	TRBD2	TRBV4-1	many	CASSQKPGLAGVPGANVLTF	TGCGCCAGCAGCCAAAAACCCGGACTAGCGGGAGTCCCTGGGGCCAACGTCCTGACTTTC
TRBJ2-7	TRBD1	TRBV5-1	NA	CASSFGVGTGVYEQYF	TGCGCCAGCAGCTTTGGAGTGGGGACAGGGGTCTACGAGCAGTACTTC
TRBJ2-2	NA	TRBV3-1	few	CASSHRNPGTVKHTGELFF	TGTGCCAGCAGCCATCGTAATCCCGGGACCGTGAAGCACACCGGGGAGCTGTTTTTT
TRBJ1-5	NA	TRBV5-4	NA	CASSLQGNNQPQHF	TGTGCCAGCAGCCTACAGGGAAACAATCAGCCCCAGCATTTT
TRBJ2-1	TRBD1	TRBV20-1	few	CSARGQGARWSYNEQFF	TGCAGTGCTAGAGGACAGGGGGCCCGGTGGTCCTACAATGAGCAGTTCTTC
TRBJ2-1	TRBD2	TRBV7-6	many	CASSSGRYNEQFF	TGTGCCAGCTCCAGCGGGAGGTACAATGAGCAGTTCTTC
TRBJ2-1	NA	TRBV11-2	NA	CASSLDFEVPSDEQFF	TGTGCCAGCAGCTTAGACTTTGAGGTCCCCAGTGATGAGCAGTTCTTC
TRBJ2-3	NA	TRBV5-4	NA	CASSLQGPTLDTQYF	TGTGCCAGCAGCTTGCAAGGTCCAACCTTGGATACGCAGTATTTT
TRBJ2-7	TRBD1	TRBV29-1	few	CSARGQGPSEQYF	TGCAGCGCCCGGGGACAGGGCCCCAGCGAGCAGTACTTC
TRBJ2-1	TRBD2	TRBV4-2	few	CASSHDYSGSNEQFF	TGTGCCAGCAGCCATGATTATAGCGGGAGCAATGAGCAGTTCTTC
TRBJ2-7	NA	TRBV6-1	few	CASSSGSYPEQYF	TGTGCCAGCAGTTCCGGGAGCTACCCCGAGCAGTACTTC
TRBJ2-5	NA	TRBV12-3/TRBV12-4	many	CASSFRANQETQYF	TGTGCCAGCAGTTTTCGAGCCAACCAAGAGACCCAGTACTTC
TRBJ2-1	TRBD2	TRBV30	NA	CAWSASGNQFF	TGTGCCTGGAGCGCCAGCGGGAATCAGTTCTTC
TRBJ1-4	NA	TRBV6-6	many	CASSYRGDNEKLFF	TGTGCCAGCAGTTATCGAGGGGACAATGAAAAACTGTTTTTT
TRBJ1-5	NA	TRBV27	NA	CASSFDRTQPQHF	TGTGCCAGCAGTTTTGACAGAACTCAGCCCCAGCATTTT
TRBJ1-2	NA	TRBV19	NA	CASSITAVNYGYTF	TGTGCCAGTAGTATAACAGCCGTCAACTATGGCTACACCTTC
TRBJ2-7	NA	TRBV7-2	NA	CASSPGFVHEGGEQYF	TGTGCCAGCAGCCCGGGGTTTGTGCACGAAGGCGGCGAGCAGTACTTC
TRBJ2-3	NA	TRBV29-1	many	CSVAVLPPGPDTQYF	TGCAGCGTTGCCGTGCTACCTCCGGGCCCAGATACGCAGTATTTT
TRBJ1-1	TRBD1	TRBV30	many	CAWRQGAEAFF	TGTGCCTGGAGACAGGGGGCAGAGGCTTTCTTT
TRBJ1-2	NA	TRBV7-3	NA	CASSLGPPRNYGYTF	TGTGCCAGCAGCTTAGGACCCCCCAGGAACTATGGCTACACCTTC
TRBJ2-1	TRBD2	TRBV7-6	many	CASSGRGTSAYNEQFF	TGTGCCAGCAGCGGTCGTGGGACTAGCGCGTACAATGAGCAGTTCTTC
TRBJ1-1	NA	TRBV20-1	NA	CSARDRDGRAEAFF	TGCAGTGCTAGAGATCGTGACGGTAGAGCTGAAGCTTTCTTT
TRBJ1-1	NA	TRBV7-9	NA	CASSPSLDRNLNTEAFF	TGTGCCAGCAGCCCCTCCCTTGACCGGAACTTGAACACTGAAGCTTTCTTT
TRBJ1-4	TRBD1	TRBV30	NA	CAWTRGAEKLFF	TGTGCCTGGACCAGGGGGGCCGAAAAACTGTTTTTT
TRBJ1-2	TRBD1	TRBV5-1	NA	CASSLRTGGYGYTF	TGCGCCAGCAGCTTGAGAACAGGGGGCTATGGCTACACCTTC
TRBJ2-1	TRBD2	TRBV11-2	many	CASSLDLPSGGAVNEQFF	TGTGCCAGCAGCTTAGATCTCCCTAGCGGGGGGGCCGTCAATGAGCAGTTCTTC
TRBJ2-3	TRBD2	TRBV6-6	many	CASSPGLAGTDTQYF	TGTGCCAGCAGTCCAGGACTAGCAGGCACAGATACGCAGTATTTT
TRBJ2-7	TRBD2	TRBV2	many	CASSARASGTYEQYF	TGTGCCAGCAGCGCCAGGGCTAGCGGGACCTACGAGCAGTACTTC
TRBJ2-3	NA	TRBV2	NA	CASTGYTDTQYF	TGTGCCAGCACGGGCTACACAGATACGCAGTATTTT
TRBJ2-1	NA	TRBV28	many	CASSIEILSSYNEQFF	TGTGCCAGCAGTATTGAAATTCTTTCTTCGTACAATGAGCAGTTCTTC
TRBJ1-4	NA	TRBV20-1	few	CSAGPINEKLFF	TGCAGTGCTGGTCCGATAAATGAAAAACTGTTTTTT
TRBJ2-1	NA	TRBV6-5	few	CATTLSSYNEQFF	TGTGCCACCACCTTGAGCTCCTACAATGAGCAGTTCTTC
TRBJ1-2	NA	TRBV29-1	NA	CSVEVGQPNYGYTF	TGCAGCGTTGAAGTGGGGCAGCCTAACTATGGCTACACCTTC
TRBJ2-7	NA	TRBV6-1	many	CASSEAGPFFYEQYF	TGTGCCAGCAGTGAAGCAGGCCCGTTTTTCTACGAGCAGTACTTC
TRBJ1-2	NA	TRBV4-2	NA	CASRVTYSGFGDYGYTF	TGTGCCAGCAGAGTAACCTATTCGGGTTTCGGCGACTATGGCTACACCTTC
TRBJ2-5	TRBD1	TRBV7-9	NA	CASSRKAGTGYETQYF	TGTGCCAGCAGCCGCAAAGCCGGGACAGGGTATGAGACCCAGTACTTC
TRBJ1-1	TRBD1	TRBV20-1	many	CSAGGQLNTEAFF	TGCAGTGCTGGGGGACAGTTGAACACTGAAGCTTTCTTT
TRBJ2-1	NA	TRBV6-1	NA	CASTDYNEQFF	TGTGCCAGCACGGATTACAATGAGCAGTTCTTC
TRBJ2-7	NA	TRBV4-1	many	CASSQTDRTSYEQYF	TGCGCCAGCAGCCAAACGGACCGGACCTCCTACGAGCAGTACTTC
TRBJ2-3	NA	TRBV18	many	CASSPSTDTQYF	TGTGCCAGCTCACCCTCCACAGATACGCAGTATTTT
TRBJ2-7	NA	TRBV7-9	NA	CASGAGTKYEQYF	TGTGCCAGCGGGGCAGGGACGAAGTACGAGCAGTACTTC
TRBJ2-1	TRBD2	TRBV7-6	NA	CASSRDSGGANEQFF	TGTGCCAGCAGCCGTGATAGCGGGGGGGCCAATGAGCAGTTCTTC
TRBJ2-5	TRBD2	TRBV9	few	CASSLTSGRTETQYF	TGTGCCAGCAGCTTGACTAGCGGGAGAACGGAGACCCAGTACTTC
TRBJ2-3	TRBD2	TRBV29-1	NA	CSVELAGGDTQYF	TGCAGCGTTGAACTAGCGGGAGGTGATACGCAGTATTTT